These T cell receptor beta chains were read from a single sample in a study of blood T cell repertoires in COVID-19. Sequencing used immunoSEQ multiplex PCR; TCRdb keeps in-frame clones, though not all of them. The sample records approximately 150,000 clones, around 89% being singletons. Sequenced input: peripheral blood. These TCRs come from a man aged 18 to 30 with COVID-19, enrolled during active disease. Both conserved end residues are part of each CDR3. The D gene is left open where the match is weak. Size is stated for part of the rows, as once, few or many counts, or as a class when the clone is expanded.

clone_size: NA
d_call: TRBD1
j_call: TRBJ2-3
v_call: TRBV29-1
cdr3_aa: CSVDLRDRVVADTQYF
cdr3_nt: TGCAGCGTTGATCTTAGGGACAGGGTAGTGGCAGATACGCAGTATTTT

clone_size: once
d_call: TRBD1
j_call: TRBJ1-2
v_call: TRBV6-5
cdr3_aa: CASSYTGTGDLRGYTF
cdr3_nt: TGTGCCAGCAGTTACACCGGGACAGGGGATCTTCGGGGCTACACCTTC

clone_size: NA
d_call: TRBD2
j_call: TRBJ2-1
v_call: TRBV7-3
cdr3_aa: CASSLGPGRGFVTNNEQFF
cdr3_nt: TGTGCCAGCAGCTTAGGGCCTGGGCGGGGGTTTGTGACGAACAATGAGCAGTTCTTC

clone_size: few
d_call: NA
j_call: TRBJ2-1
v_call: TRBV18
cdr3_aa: CASSPTVVEQFF
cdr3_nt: TGTGCCAGCTCACCAACGGTTGTTGAGCAGTTCTTC

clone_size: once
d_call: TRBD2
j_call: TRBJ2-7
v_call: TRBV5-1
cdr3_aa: CASSWGGYEQYF
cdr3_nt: TGCGCCAGCAGCTGGGGGGGCTACGAGCAGTACTTC

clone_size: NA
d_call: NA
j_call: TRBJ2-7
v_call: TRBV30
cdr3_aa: CAWKGDASYEQYF
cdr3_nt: TGTGCCTGGAAGGGGGACGCCTCCTACGAGCAGTACTTC

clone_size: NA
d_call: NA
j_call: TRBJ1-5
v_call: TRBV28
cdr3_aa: CASSLQVSNQPQHF
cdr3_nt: TGTGCCAGCAGTTTACAGGTTAGCAATCAGCCCCAGCATTTT

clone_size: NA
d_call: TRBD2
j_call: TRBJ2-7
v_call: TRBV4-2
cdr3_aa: CASSQSSGSGGPAYEQYF
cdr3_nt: TGTGCCAGCAGCCAGTCCTCTGGGTCGGGAGGGCCCGCCTACGAGCAGTACTTC

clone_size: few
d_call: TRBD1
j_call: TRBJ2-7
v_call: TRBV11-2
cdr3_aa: CASSFRQGFSSYEQYF
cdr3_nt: TGTGCCAGCAGCTTTAGACAGGGATTTAGCTCCTACGAGCAGTACTTC

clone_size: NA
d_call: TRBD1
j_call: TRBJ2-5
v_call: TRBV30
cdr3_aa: CAGSQGAETQYF
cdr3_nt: TGTGCCGGTTCACAGGGGGCCGAGACCCAGTACTTC

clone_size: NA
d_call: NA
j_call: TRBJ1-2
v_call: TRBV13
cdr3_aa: CASSLGRGFGSEALNYGYTF
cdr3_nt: TGTGCCAGCAGCTTAGGTCGAGGATTTGGGTCCGAAGCACTAAACTATGGCTACACCTTC

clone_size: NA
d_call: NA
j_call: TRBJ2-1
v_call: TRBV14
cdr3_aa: CASSQDRRNEQFF
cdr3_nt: TGTGCCAGCAGCCAAGATAGGCGGAATGAGCAGTTCTTC

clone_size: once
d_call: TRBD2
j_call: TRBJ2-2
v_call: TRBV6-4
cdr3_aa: CASSRDGGLAGNTGELFF
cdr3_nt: TGTGCCAGCAGTCGCGACGGGGGACTAGCGGGGAACACCGGGGAGCTGTTTTTT

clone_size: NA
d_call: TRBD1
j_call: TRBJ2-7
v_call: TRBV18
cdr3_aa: CASSPRQGSSYEQYF
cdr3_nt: TGTGCCAGCTCACCACGACAGGGGAGCTCCTACGAGCAGTACTTC

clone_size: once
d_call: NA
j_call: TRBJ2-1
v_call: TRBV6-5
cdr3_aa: CASSYPGGNYNEQFF
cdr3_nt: TGTGCCAGCAGTTACCCGGGGGGCAATTACAATGAGCAGTTCTTC

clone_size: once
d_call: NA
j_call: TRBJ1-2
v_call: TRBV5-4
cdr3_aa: CASSLGRGGYTF
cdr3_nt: TGTGCCAGCAGCTTGGGCAGGGGAGGCTACACCTTC

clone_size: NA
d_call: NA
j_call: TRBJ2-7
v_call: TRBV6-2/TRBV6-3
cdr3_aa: CASSYYGGPYEQYF
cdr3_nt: TGTGCCAGCAGTTACTACGGGGGTCCATACGAGCAGTACTTC

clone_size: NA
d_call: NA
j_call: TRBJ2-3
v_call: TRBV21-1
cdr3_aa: CASSKGLAEATDTQYF
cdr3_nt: TGTGCCAGCAGCAAGGGACTAGCGGAGGCCACAGATACGCAGTATTTT

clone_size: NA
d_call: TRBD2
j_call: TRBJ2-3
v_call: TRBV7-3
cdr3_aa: CASRPSGGRGDTQYF
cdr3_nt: TGTGCCAGCCGACCCTCTGGCGGGAGGGGAGATACGCAGTATTTT

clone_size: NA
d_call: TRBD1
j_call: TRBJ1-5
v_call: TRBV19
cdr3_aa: CASMLLDRMNSNQPQHF
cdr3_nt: TGTGCCAGTATGCTCTTGGACAGGATGAATAGCAATCAGCCCCAGCATTTT

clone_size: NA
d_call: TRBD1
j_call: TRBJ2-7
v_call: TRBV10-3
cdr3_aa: CAISGDRGGHEQYF
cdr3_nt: TGTGCCATCAGTGGGGACAGGGGTGGCCACGAGCAGTACTTC

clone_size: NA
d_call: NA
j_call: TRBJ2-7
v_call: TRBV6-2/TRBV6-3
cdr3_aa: CASSYLYEQYF
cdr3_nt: TGTGCCAGCAGTTACCTCTACGAGCAGTACTTC

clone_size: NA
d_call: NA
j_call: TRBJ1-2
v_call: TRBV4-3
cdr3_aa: CASSQGVDSNYGYTF
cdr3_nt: TGCGCCAGCAGCCAAGGGGTGGACAGTAACTATGGCTACACCTTC

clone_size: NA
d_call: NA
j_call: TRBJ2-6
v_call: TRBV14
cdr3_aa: CASSQARGSPVWGANVLTF
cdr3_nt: TGTGCCAGCAGCCAAGCGCGGGGCTCCCCAGTTTGGGGGGCCAACGTCCTGACTTTC

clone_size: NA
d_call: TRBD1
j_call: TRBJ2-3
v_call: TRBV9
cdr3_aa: CASSVRQGQGRTDTQYF
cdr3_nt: TGTGCCAGCAGCGTTCGACAGGGACAGGGAAGGACAGATACGCAGTATTTT

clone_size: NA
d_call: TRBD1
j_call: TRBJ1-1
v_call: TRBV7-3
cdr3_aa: CASSLTPGQLNTEAFF
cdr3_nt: TGTGCCAGCAGCTTAACTCCGGGACAGTTGAACACTGAAGCTTTCTTT

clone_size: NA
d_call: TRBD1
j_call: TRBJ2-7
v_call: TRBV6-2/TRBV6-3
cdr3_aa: CASSPVFPGTGDYEQYF
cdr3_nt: TGTGCCAGCAGTCCGGTTTTTCCCGGGACAGGGGACTACGAGCAGTACTTC

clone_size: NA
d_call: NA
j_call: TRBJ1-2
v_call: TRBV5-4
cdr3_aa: CASSWPGASGYTF
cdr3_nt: TGTGCCAGCAGCTGGCCAGGGGCGAGCGGCTACACCTTC

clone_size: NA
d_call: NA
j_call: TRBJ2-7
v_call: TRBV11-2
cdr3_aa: CASSLGASSYEQYF
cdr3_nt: TGTGCCAGCAGCTTAGGCGCGAGCTCCTACGAGCAGTACTTC

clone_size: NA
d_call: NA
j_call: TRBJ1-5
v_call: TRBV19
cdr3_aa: CASSMRQGTPNQPQHF
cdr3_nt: TGTGCCAGTAGTATGAGGCAGGGGACCCCTAATCAGCCCCAGCATTTT

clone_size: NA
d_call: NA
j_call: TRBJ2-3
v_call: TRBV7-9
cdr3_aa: CATELTDTQYF
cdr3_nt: TGTGCCACCGAACTTACAGATACGCAGTATTTT

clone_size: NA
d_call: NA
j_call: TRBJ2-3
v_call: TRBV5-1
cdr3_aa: CASSLEQDTDTQYF
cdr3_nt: TGCGCCAGCAGCTTGGAACAAGACACAGATACGCAGTATTTT

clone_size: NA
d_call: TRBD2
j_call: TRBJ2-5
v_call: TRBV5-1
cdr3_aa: CASSPQTSGKETQYF
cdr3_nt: TGCGCCAGCAGCCCCCAAACTAGCGGGAAAGAGACCCAGTACTTC

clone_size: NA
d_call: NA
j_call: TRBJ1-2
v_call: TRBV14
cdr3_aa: CASSQAVAGGYTF
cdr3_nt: TGTGCCAGCAGCCAAGCCGTGGCAGGGGGCTACACCTTC

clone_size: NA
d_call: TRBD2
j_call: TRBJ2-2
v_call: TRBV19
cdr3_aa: CASSTSGSSGELFF
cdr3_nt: TGTGCCAGTAGTACCAGCGGGAGTTCCGGGGAGCTGTTTTTT

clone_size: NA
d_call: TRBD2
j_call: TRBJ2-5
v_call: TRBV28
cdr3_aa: CASSLSRLAGEETQYF
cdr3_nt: TGTGCCAGCAGTCTTTCCCGACTAGCGGGGGAAGAGACCCAGTACTTC

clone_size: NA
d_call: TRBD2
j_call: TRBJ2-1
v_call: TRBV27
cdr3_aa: CASSLVAGGGSEQFF
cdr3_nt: TGTGCCAGCAGCTTAGTAGCGGGAGGGGGAAGTGAGCAGTTCTTC

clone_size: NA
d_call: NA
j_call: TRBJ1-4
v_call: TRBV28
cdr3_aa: CASSYGGRANEKLLF
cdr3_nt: TGTGCCAGCAGCTACGGGGGGAGAGCTAATGAAAAACTGCTTTTT

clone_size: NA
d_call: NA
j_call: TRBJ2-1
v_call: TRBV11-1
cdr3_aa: CASSLDWGSSYNEQFF
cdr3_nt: TGTGCCAGCAGCTTAGATTGGGGCAGCTCCTACAATGAGCAGTTCTTC

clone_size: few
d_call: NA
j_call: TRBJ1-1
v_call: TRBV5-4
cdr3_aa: CASSPNPGGTEAFF
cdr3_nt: TGTGCCAGCAGCCCCAACCCCGGGGGGACTGAAGCTTTCTTT

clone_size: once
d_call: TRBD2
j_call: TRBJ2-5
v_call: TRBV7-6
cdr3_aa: CASSLGLGSGSTETQYF
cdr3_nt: TGTGCCAGCAGCTTAGGTCTCGGTAGCGGGAGTACAGAGACCCAGTACTTC

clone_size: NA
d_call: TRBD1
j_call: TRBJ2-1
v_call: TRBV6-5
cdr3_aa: CASSSDREGYNEQFF
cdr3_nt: TGTGCCAGCAGTTCGGACAGGGAAGGATACAATGAGCAGTTCTTC

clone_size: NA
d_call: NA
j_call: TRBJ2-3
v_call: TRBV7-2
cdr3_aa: CASSLRGTSTDTQYF
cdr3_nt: TGTGCCAGCAGCTTACGCGGAACTAGCACAGATACGCAGTATTTT

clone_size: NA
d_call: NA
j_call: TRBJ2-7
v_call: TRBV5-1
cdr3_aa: CASSLDGGAYEQYF
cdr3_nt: TGCGCCAGCAGCTTGGACGGGGGTGCCTACGAGCAGTACTTC

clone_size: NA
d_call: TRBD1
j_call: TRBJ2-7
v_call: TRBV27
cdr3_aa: CASSYRGRGIYEQYF
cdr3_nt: TGTGCCAGCAGTTACCGCGGCAGGGGGATCTACGAGCAGTACTTC

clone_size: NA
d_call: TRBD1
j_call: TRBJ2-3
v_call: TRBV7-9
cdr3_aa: CASSLVWTGQGARTPAF
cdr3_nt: TGTGCCAGCAGCTTAGTTTGGACCGGACAGGGGGCGCGGACTCCAGCATTT

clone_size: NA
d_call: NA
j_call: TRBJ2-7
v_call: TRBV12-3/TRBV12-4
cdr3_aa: CASSLGVVEQYF
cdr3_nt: TGTGCCAGCAGTTTAGGTGTAGTCGAGCAGTACTTC

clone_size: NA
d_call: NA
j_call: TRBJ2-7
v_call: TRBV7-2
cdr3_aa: CASSPALGVQYEQYF
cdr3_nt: TGTGCCAGCAGCCCCGCCCTCGGGGTACAGTACGAGCAGTACTTC

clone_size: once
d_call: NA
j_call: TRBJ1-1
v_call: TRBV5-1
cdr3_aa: CASSLALARGTEAFF
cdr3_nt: TGCGCCAGCAGCTTGGCCTTGGCCCGGGGAACTGAAGCTTTCTTT

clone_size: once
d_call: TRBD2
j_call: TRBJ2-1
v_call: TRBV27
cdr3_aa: CASTPLRTSGYNEQFF
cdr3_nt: TGTGCCAGCACCCCCCTTCGGACTAGCGGCTACAATGAGCAGTTCTTC

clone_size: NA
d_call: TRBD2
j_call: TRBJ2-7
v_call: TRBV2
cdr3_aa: CASRGTSGRNYEQYF
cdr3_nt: TGTGCCAGCAGAGGGACTAGCGGGAGAAATTACGAGCAGTACTTC

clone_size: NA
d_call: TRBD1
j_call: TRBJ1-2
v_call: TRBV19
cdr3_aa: CASSIGSWTGDYGYTF
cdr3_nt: TGTGCCAGTAGTATAGGGAGCTGGACAGGGGACTATGGCTACACCTTC

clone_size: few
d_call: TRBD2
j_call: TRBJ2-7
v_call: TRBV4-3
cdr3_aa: CASSQALATEQYF
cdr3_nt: TGCGCCAGCAGCCAAGCACTAGCGACCGAGCAGTACTTC

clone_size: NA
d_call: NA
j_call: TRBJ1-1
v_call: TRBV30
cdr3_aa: CAWTGRGLNTEAFF
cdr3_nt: TGTGCCTGGACTGGGCGGGGTCTGAACACTGAAGCTTTCTTT

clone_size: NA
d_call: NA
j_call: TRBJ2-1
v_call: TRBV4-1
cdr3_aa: CASSQRGGEDSYNEQFF
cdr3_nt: TGCGCCAGCAGCCAAAGGGGGGGCGAGGACTCCTACAATGAGCAGTTCTTC